The source of this T cell receptor beta chain is a study of cytomegalovirus exposure and HLA in healthy donors (dated 2017 in TCRdb). Turning to the overall study: An earlier analysis of roughly 570 of the donors reported about 280 Gb of sequence data and 117 million unique TCR beta sequences obtained from about 179 million T cells. In addition to the first cohort of 666 subjects, a separate validation cohort of approximately 110 different subjects was used. The genetic ancestry cluster associated with self-reported Caucasian donors included 70% to 85% of the approximately 400 genotyped donors. A later genetic analysis used genome-wide SNP genotypes for about 65% of the 666 donors, treating that subset as a discovery cohort. An early release that covered around 590 HLA-typed donors contained about 300 gigabases of sequencing data and around 80 million unique TCR sequences. The number of typed donors differed by locus: roughly 620-630 for A, B, C, DRB1 and DQB1; some 540 for DQA1; 606 for DPA1; and about 450 for DPB1. HLA typing covered class I and class II loci at four-digit resolution. On average, 235,054 unique TCR beta nucleotide sequences were sequenced per donor among 398 genotyped donors of the cohort, with 15% to 20% of those sequences being non-productive. Donor age, sex, ethnicity and CMV serostatus were compiled alongside the repertoire data. Roughly five DR-DQ haplotypes were treated as single units for association and clustering because of strong linkage in the cohort. To study patterns of TCR occurrence, a later analysis re-analyzed previously published TCR beta repertoires from around 660 donors and added high-resolution HLA genotyping. Rather than using new phenotypic data, the later analysis identified candidate immune exposures from TCR beta sequences and from how often those sequences occurred across donors. High-throughput TCR immunosequencing, statistical association of individual TCRs with disease status, and machine learning were combined to predict cytomegalovirus infection status. The study profiled the T cell repertoires of under 700 subjects by immunosequencing and related them to cytomegalovirus serostatus. In an earlier analysis of a few hundred of the donors, high-throughput TCR beta sequencing was used to judge whether each TCR beta V gene segment behaved as functional or pseudogenic. All discovery cohort repertoires had been generated using a single sequencing platform. The study was designed to test whether signatures of past pathogen exposure could be identified by cataloging public T cell receptors.

Points on this clone: Its binding antigen is unknown. The input lacks base qualities; no much larger clone sits a single base away.

The CDR3 runs 17 residues from the cysteine to the phenylalanine. Left in the record is the CDR3 DNA by itself, 51 bases read in frame from the first base. Sequences SQVTM (CDR1) and ANQGSEA (CDR2) are obtained from the germline V gene. V is pared back by 0 bases and J by 2 bases, with 19 bases lying between the germline termini. Library preparation employed the immunoSEQ multiplex PCR assay. A mixture of 60 forward primers for TCR Vbeta segments and 13 reverse primers for TCR Jbeta segments was used in the multiplex PCR. The CDR3 region of rearranged TCR beta genes was amplified from genomic DNA with a multiplex PCR assay. The Illumina HiSeq System was used to sequence the amplified TCR beta libraries as 87-base-pair reads. In the source study's methods: A later analysis tallied 70 million to 100 million unique TCR beta chains across the 700 or so repertoires, and about 10 million of those chains were shared by two or more donors. Raw reads were error-corrected and collapsed into unique sequences by a nearest-neighbor algorithm in which closely related sequences were merged to remove PCR and sequencing errors. To assign V, D and J gene segments, CDR3 sequences were aligned to IMGT reference sequences. For a sequence to be retained, a match of at least six nucleotides to both a V gene segment and a J gene segment was required. A rearrangement was called productive if the CDR3 had no stop codons and remained in frame with V and J, and every other rearrangement was called non-productive. CDR3 was defined by IMGT convention, running from the second conserved V-encoded cysteine to the conserved J-encoded phenylalanine. Sequences without an unambiguous match to a single V gene segment were excluded from the earlier analysis of a few hundred of the donors. An earlier analysis of some 610 of the donors called V segments functional above 56.7% productive rearrangements and segregating when the between-donor standard deviation exceeded 5%. A statistical classification framework was built to diagnose cytomegalovirus status from the catalog of TCR beta chain sequences. V and J gene assignment, in a later analysis, came from comparing TCR nucleotide sequences with IMGT/GENE-DB human TR gene sequences. A later analysis assigned CDR3 sequences and most-parsimonious VDJ recombination scenarios with the TCRdist pipeline. In a later analysis, each TCR beta chain was defined by its CDR3 amino acid sequence together with its V-gene family, and reads lacking a unique V-gene family were excluded. As a way to deal with suspected cross-contamination and a sequencing artifact, a later analysis dropped approximately 570 nucleotide sequences that were highly shared and had low generation probability. For each public chain, a later analysis derived a clonal expansion index from normalized ranks of inferred template counts within each repertoire. In a later analysis, generation probabilities were computed using a VDJ recombination model fitted to out-of-frame rearrangements, and the results were checked against IGoR. In a later analysis, hypergeometric tests were used to score TCR-TCR, TCR-HLA and TCR-CMV co-occurrence, with a repertoire-size bias correction applied to TCR pairs. In a later analysis, false discovery rates were estimated by permuting HLA or CMV assignments 20 times. A later analysis grouped co-occurring TCRs with DBSCAN, adding TCRdist sequence similarity when clustering within HLA-allele-positive subsets. Co-occurrence clustering excluded repertoires with fewer than 30,000 or more than 120,000 public chains, plus five with anomalous nucleotide sharing. In its TCRdb copy, this immuneACCESS table keeps in-frame sequences only and misses some clones. Where compared with another copy, unresolved V genes explain less than half of these, and the others have no known cause. That table gives V, J and clone size, and the DNA gave D and trimming. The sample profile shows hundreds of thousands of clones; roughly 70% of them were found once. The top ten hold 2% to 2.5% of the sample.

The cohort comprised around 690 healthy bone marrow donors. At the time of sampling, every cohort member was nominally healthy, though immune exposures that went unrecorded were likely present. The donor tested CMV seronegative, placing the donor among the 300 to 450 seronegative members of the cohort. Each donor provided a peripheral blood sample, and peripheral blood mononuclear cells were used for TCR beta sequencing. Genomic DNA extraction from the blood cell samples was performed with the Qiagen DNeasy Blood Extraction Kit. What the study reported, not specific to this receptor: Assigning TCR associations to individual alleles was difficult when HLA alleles, especially DR and DQ, strongly co-occurred. At a false discovery rate of 0.05, a later analysis linked approximately 18,000 TCR beta sequences to specific HLA alleles. A further reported finding was that TCR beta sequences accurately predicted the HLA-A and HLA-B alleles for most subjects in the first cohort. A cluster of highly shared sequence variants was judged likely to be a technical artifact of the sequencing pipeline. A few of the identified cytomegalovirus-associated TCR beta chains were confirmed in vitro to be specific for cytomegalovirus antigens. Because some donors lacked HLA typing at each locus, the association tests relied only on the typed subset. Because counts were too low, seventeen rarely observed V segments, including chromosome 9 orphons, were excluded from the earlier analysis of some 540 of the donors. The only immune exposure information available for the cohort was CMV serostatus. A later analysis found that most CMV-associated TCR beta chains appeared HLA-restricted, with HLA associations seemingly driven largely by CMV exposure. Broadly in line with IMGT annotations, most TCR beta V segments showed up in productive rearrangements about 87% or about 30% of the time in an earlier analysis of around 550 of the donors. Linkage disequilibrium might explain the correlated functional status among segregating V segments, but an unknown experimental factor could not be ruled out. This cohort had only TCR beta chains sequenced, and the lack of alpha or paired-chain data limited which features could be detected. The authors suggested that the approach could potentially be extended to other disease states and immunological phenotypes. A later analysis found that HLA-associated TCR beta chains were more clonally expanded and had lower generation probabilities than equally common non-associated chains. A later analysis reported that several top co-occurrence clusters appeared linked to parvovirus B19, influenza, CMV and Epstein-Barr virus. The classifier was reported to diagnose cytomegalovirus status with high specificity and sensitivity in both the original and validation cohorts. V-gene and J-gene trimming of TCR beta chains was associated with a missense DCLRE1C variant in a later genetic analysis, and the association was replicated in an independent cohort. In a later analysis, TCR association rates were found to vary across HLA loci, with the most associated TCRs seen for DRB1 alleles and the fewest for HLA-C alleles. Most TCR sequences were seen in very few donors, while some public TCRs were found in many individuals. Because the 87-base-pair reads could not distinguish some IMGT-functional V segments, including TRBV6-2 and TRBV6-3, those segments were excluded. A total of around 150 TCR beta chains were listed by the study as associated with cytomegalovirus. In a later genetic analysis, fewer N-insertions in productive TCRs were reported among donors in an Asian-associated ancestry cluster than the 666-donor mean. Presence/absence analyses assumed roughly uniform sequencing depth across donors, an assumption that may not hold.

The sample comprised PBMCs. The receptor chain draws on TRBV29-1 and TRBJ1-2; the D gene is perhaps TRBD1, on 5 matching bases. This sequence was found in a female donor in good health and CMV-seronegative. The sequence in DNA is TGCAGCGTTGAAGAAGGTGGAATAGGGGAAAGGAACTATGGCTACACCTTC. The encoded protein is CSVEEGGIGERNYGYTF.